The 19 T cell receptor beta chains presented below share a single source sample, sequenced in a study of blood T cell repertoires in COVID-19. TCRdb keeps only in-frame clones here, not all; method: immunoSEQ multiplex PCR. The sample lists hundreds of thousands of clones; 89% were seen once. The specimen sequenced was PBMCs or T cells enriched from blood (not recorded which). The receptors derive from a man aged 55 to 70 who had recovered from COVID-19.

The chain uses TRBV30 and TRBJ1-4; TRBD1 is a possible D gene (6 bases). CDR3 size: 13 residues. CDR1 is GTSNPN, CDR2 SVGIG, per germline (reference sequence). V dropped 1 base and J dropped 8 bases, with 11 bases sitting between them. In nucleotides, the CDR3 is TGTGCCTGGAGTGCTATTAGGGGGGAAAAACTGTTTTTT. Translating it yields CAWSAIRGEKLFF. Variable domain in full (rest from reference TRBV30 and TRBJ1-4): SQTIHQWPATLVQPVGSPLSLECTVEGTSNPNLYWYRQAAGRGLQLLFYSVGIGQISSEVPQNLSASRPQDRQFILSSKKLLLSDSGFYLCAWSAIRGEKLFFGSGTQLSVL.

This clone came up once. This chain uses TRBV19 with TRBJ2-1; 8 nucleotides line up with TRBD1. In germline, CDR1 is LNHDA, CDR2 SQIVND (reference sequence). Unmatched junction bases numbered 4, after V lost 3 bases and J lost 6 bases. This CDR3 region has 14 residues. The CDR3 protein is CASSIDRGSNEQFF. In nucleotides, the CDR3 is TGTGCCAGTAGTATTGACAGGGGAAGCAATGAGCAGTTCTTC.

Comments on this clone: Mismatch with germline at one junction end may stem from a read error. V and J are TRBV25-1 and TRBJ1-2; maybe TRBD1 (6 bases). The germline V gene encodes CDR1 MGHDK and CDR2 SYGVNS. The CDR3 spans 15 residues. DNA of the CDR3: TGTGCCAGCAGCCGAACAGGGTCCCCTAACGATGGCTACACCTTC. Translation: CASSRTGSPNDGYTF.

The chain recombines TRBV2 with TRBJ1-1; 11 bases map to TRBD1. V trimming: 7 bases; J trimming: 5 bases; junction bases outside the gene matches: 12. This CDR3 contains 16 residues. Germline V gives CDR1 SNHLY, CDR2 FYNNEI. The CDR3 DNA reads as TGTGCCAGCAACCAGGACCGGGACAGGGGGGGGACTGAAGCTTTCTTT. Residues: CASNQDRDRGGTEAFF.

The rearrangement uses TRBV28 and TRBJ2-1; 8 positions match TRBD2. V lost 6 bases and J lost 4; bases outside the gene matches: 11. CDR3 length: 16 residues. CDR1 is MDHEN and CDR2 is SYDVKM in the germline V gene. The chain's CDR3 is CASRRISGVRYNEQFF. In nucleotides, the CDR3 is TGTGCCAGCAGACGGATTAGCGGGGTCCGATACAATGAGCAGTTCTTC.

The rearrangement joins TRBV7-2 to TRBJ2-7; TRBD2 matches 11 bases. V trimming: 1 base; J trimming: 4 bases; junction bases outside the gene matches: 3. CDR1 and CDR2 from the germline V gene are SGHTA and FQGNSA. This CDR3 has 15 residues. The CDR3 DNA is TGTGCCAGCAGCTTAGAGGGACTAGCGGCTTACGAGCAGTACTTC. Translating it yields CASSLEGLAAYEQYF.

The chain uses TRBV6-5 and TRBJ2-3; D unresolved. The CDR3 runs to 13 residues. V shed 5 bases and J shed 1 base, with 7 bases lying between them. Germline-derived CDR1 and CDR2 are MNHEY and SVGAGI. The CDR3 sequence is CASSLGGTDTQYF. CDR3 sequence (DNA): TGTGCCAGCAGTCTCGGTGGCACAGATACGCAGTATTTT.

The chain combines TRBV25-1 with TRBJ2-2; 10 nucleotides align to TRBD1. The length of the CDR3 is 16 residues. Trimming at V came to 6 bases and at J to 3 bases, leaving 7 bases not matched to a gene. CDR1 MGHDK and CDR2 SYGVNS come from the germline V gene. This CDR3 is CASRMTGTGDTGELFF. The CDR3 DNA reads as TGTGCCAGCAGAATGACCGGGACAGGGGACACCGGGGAGCTGTTTTTT.

J is TRBJ1-1 and V is TRBV7-9, with TRBD1 identical over 9 bases. Germline loops: CDR1 SEHNR, CDR2 FQNEAQ (reference sequence). V gave up 5 bases and J gave up 1 base; unmatched junction bases: 11. This CDR3 is built from 17 residues. The CDR3 DNA reads TGTGCCAGCAGCCCCCGTACCCGGGACAGGGAGAACACTGAAGCTTTCTTT. It is translated as CASSPRTRDRENTEAFF.

The V call is TRBV6-5, the J call TRBJ2-2; tentatively, D is TRBD1 (5 bases). Trimming removed 0 bases at V and 1 base at J, with 9 bases between. From germline, CDR1 is MNHEY and CDR2 SVGAGI. This CDR3 is built from 16 residues. In nucleotides, the CDR3 is TGTGCCAGCAGTTACTCGGGAAGGGGGAACACCGGGGAGCTGTTTTTT. It specifies CASSYSGRGNTGELFF.

V is TRBV18 and J is TRBJ1-2, with 8 bases that match TRBD1. Looked up from germline, CDR1 is KGHSH and CDR2 is LQKENI. Trimming removed 3 bases from V and 0 bases from J; junction bases left unmatched: 9. The length of the CDR3 is 17 residues. The CDR3 reads CASSPSDREVANYGYTF. In DNA form, the CDR3 reads TGTGCCAGCTCACCCTCGGACAGGGAGGTCGCTAACTATGGCTACACCTTC.

This chain uses TRBV4-3 with TRBJ2-5, with D perhaps TRBD2 (6 bases). The CDR3 is 15 amino acids. The V and J ends lost 0 bases and 5 bases respectively, with 13 bases between them. The germline gives CDR1 LGHNA, CDR2 YSLEER. The CDR3 nucleotides are TGCGCCAGCAGCCAAGACTCCCCCGGGAGTGAGACCCAGTACTTC. This translates into CASSQDSPGSETQYF.

The chain joins TRBV28 to TRBJ2-7; 7 bases are shared with TRBD1. Germline trimming cut 4 bases from V and 2 bases from J; bases unmatched to any gene: 8. Germline CDR1 MDHEN, CDR2 SYDVKM. This CDR3 region has 15 residues. The CDR3: CASSWGRQGTYEQYF. The CDR3 nucleotides read TGTGCCAGCAGTTGGGGGCGACAGGGAACCTACGAGCAGTACTTC.

This rearrangement joins TRBV15 to TRBJ2-7, with D perhaps matching TRBD1 (6 bases). This CDR3 is 15 amino acids long. Germline CDR1 LNHNV, CDR2 YYDKDF (reference sequence). Trimming cost V 0 bases and J 4 bases, with 13 bases left between them. CDR3 bases: TGTGCCACCAGCAGAGAATTGGTCAGGGGATACGAGCAGTACTTC. Translation: CATSRELVRGYEQYF.

The chain employs TRBV6-5 and TRBJ1-4; D is ambiguous. Looked up from germline, CDR1 is MNHEY and CDR2 is SVGAGI. The CDR3 is 12 residues long. The V end was cut by 6 bases, the J end by 8 bases, with 10 bases between. The CDR3 loop reads CASSGGGEKLFF. In DNA form, the CDR3 reads TGTGCCAGCAGCGGAGGTGGAGAAAAACTGTTTTTT.

This chain uses TRBV27 with TRBJ2-5; 8 bases match TRBD1. Trimming removed 5 bases from V and 5 bases from J; junction bases left unmatched: 10. Germline V gives CDR1 MNHEY, CDR2 SMNVEV (reference sequence). The CDR3 length is 15 residues. The CDR3: CASSQRGQGAETQYF. The CDR3 coding sequence is TGTGCCAGCAGTCAAAGAGGACAGGGCGCGGAGACCCAGTACTTC.

V usage is TRBV5-1 and J usage is TRBJ1-1, with D possibly matching TRBD1 (6 bases). The CDR3 loop spans 16 amino acids. V was shortened by 4 bases and J by 4 bases, with 20 bases between the two germline ends. In germline, CDR1 is SGHRS, CDR2 YFSETQ. CDR3 amino acids: CASSKRQASGGTEAFF. The CDR3 DNA is TGCGCCAGCAGCAAAAGACAGGCCTCGGGCGGCACTGAAGCTTTCTTT.

In DNA, the CDR3 is TGTGCCAGTAGTACCCAAATCCTGACAGGGCCCGGCTACACCTTC. This encodes CASSTQILTGPGYTF. The chain links TRBV19 to TRBJ1-2, with 7 bases lining up with TRBD1. From germline, CDR1 is LNHDA and CDR2 SQIVND (reference sequence). The V and J ends lost 4 bases and 8 bases, in that order; junction bases with no gene match: 13. This CDR3 comprises 15 residues.

The rearrangement uses TRBV15 and TRBJ2-5; D is uncertain. Germline CDR1 reads LNHNV; CDR2 reads YYDKDF (reference sequence). With 0 bases removed from V and 5 bases from J, the gap between germline ends came to 10 bases. The CDR3 sequence is 14 residues long. CDR3 amino acids: CATSRDLGRETQYF. CDR3 bases: TGTGCCACCAGCAGAGATCTTGGTCGGGAGACCCAGTACTTC.